This T cell receptor beta chain stems from a study of blood T cell repertoires in COVID-19. Germline V lookup: CDR1 LGHDT, CDR2 YNNKEL (reference sequence). V trimming: 1 base; J trimming: 13 bases; junction bases outside the gene matches: 10. The CDR3 sequence is 14 residues long. The data were produced by immunoSEQ multiplex PCR, yet TCRdb's version contains in-frame clones alone and is incomplete. This table has roughly 220,000 clones, around 82% appearing once. The sequencing sample was made of PBMCs or T cells enriched from blood (not recorded which). The TCR originated in a man aged 25 to 40 with acute COVID-19. This chain connects TRBV3-1 (or the pseudogene TRBV3-2) to TRBJ2-1; 7 nucleotides match TRBD2. In nucleotides, the CDR3 is TGTGCCAGCAGCCAAGCTCCCCTTCTAGCGGCTCAGTTCTTC. Residues: CASSQAPLLAAQFF.